Listed below are T cell receptor beta chains from one sample, sequenced in a study of blood T cell repertoires in COVID-19. Repertoires were generated with immunoSEQ multiplex PCR, while TCRdb's copy carries only in-frame clones and drops some. The repertoire holds around 150,000 clones, with about nine tenths as singletons. Sequencing was performed on peripheral blood. The receptors stem from a man between 18 and 35 years old with acute or convalescent COVID-19. Both conserved end residues are part of each CDR3. D genes are given only for firm matches. Clone size is given for some rows only: seen once, a few or many times, or a class if the clone is expanded.

clone size: once
D gene: .
J gene: TRBJ1-2
V gene: TRBV30
CDR3 protein: CAWSTGYYGYTF
CDR3 DNA: TGTGCCTGGAGCACAGGTTACTATGGCTACACCTTC

clone size: .
D gene: TRBD1
J gene: TRBJ1-6
V gene: TRBV6-5
CDR3 protein: CASSYQWTGSNSPLHF
CDR3 DNA: TGTGCCAGCAGTTATCAGTGGACAGGGAGTAATTCACCCCTCCACTTT

clone size: once
D gene: TRBD2
J gene: TRBJ2-7
V gene: TRBV24-1
CDR3 protein: CATSDSSGGPYEQYF
CDR3 DNA: TGTGCCACCAGTGATTCGTCGGGAGGGCCCTACGAGCAGTACTTC

clone size: .
D gene: .
J gene: TRBJ1-1
V gene: TRBV14
CDR3 protein: CASSQARGSTEAFF
CDR3 DNA: TGTGCCAGCAGCCAAGCCCGGGGGAGCACTGAAGCTTTCTTT

clone size: .
D gene: .
J gene: TRBJ2-7
V gene: TRBV11-2
CDR3 protein: CASSLPGWVGEQYF
CDR3 DNA: TGTGCCAGCAGCTTACCAGGGTGGGTAGGCGAGCAGTACTTC

clone size: .
D gene: .
J gene: TRBJ1-2
V gene: TRBV27
CDR3 protein: CASSFQGDYGYTF
CDR3 DNA: TGTGCCAGCAGTTTCCAGGGTGACTATGGCTACACCTTC

clone size: .
D gene: .
J gene: TRBJ2-6
V gene: TRBV1
CDR3 protein: CTSSRRGQQSSGANVLTF
CDR3 DNA: TGCACCAGCAGCCGGAGGGGTCAGCAAAGTAGTGGGGCCAACGTCCTGACTTTC

clone size: .
D gene: .
J gene: TRBJ2-2
V gene: TRBV5-1
CDR3 protein: CASSFASHGGELFF
CDR3 DNA: TGCGCCAGCAGCTTTGCTAGCCATGGCGGGGAGCTGTTTTTT

clone size: .
D gene: .
J gene: TRBJ2-3
V gene: TRBV5-6
CDR3 protein: CASSSSYTQYF
CDR3 DNA: TGTGCCAGCAGCTCCAGTTATACGCAGTATTTT

clone size: .
D gene: TRBD2
J gene: TRBJ2-1
V gene: TRBV9
CDR3 protein: CASSQPPAGGHNEQFF
CDR3 DNA: TGTGCCAGCAGCCAACCCCCTGCGGGAGGACACAATGAGCAGTTCTTC

clone size: .
D gene: .
J gene: TRBJ2-7
V gene: TRBV19
CDR3 protein: CASSTIQGYEQYF
CDR3 DNA: TGTGCCAGTAGTACCATCCAGGGTTACGAGCAGTACTTC

clone size: .
D gene: TRBD1
J gene: TRBJ1-1
V gene: TRBV5-5
CDR3 protein: CASSSGQVNTEAFF
CDR3 DNA: TGTGCCAGCAGCTCGGGACAGGTGAACACTGAAGCTTTCTTT

clone size: .
D gene: .
J gene: TRBJ1-5
V gene: TRBV10-1
CDR3 protein: CASSVEGDQPQHF
CDR3 DNA: TGCGCCAGCAGTGTGGAAGGGGATCAGCCCCAGCATTTT

clone size: .
D gene: .
J gene: TRBJ2-2
V gene: TRBV3-1/TRBV3-2
CDR3 protein: CASSQYRSTGELFF
CDR3 DNA: TGTGCCAGCAGCCAATACAGATCCACCGGGGAGCTGTTTTTT

clone size: .
D gene: .
J gene: TRBJ1-2
V gene: TRBV6-5
CDR3 protein: CASSPRGNYGYTF
CDR3 DNA: TGTGCCAGCAGTCCCAGGGGAAACTATGGCTACACCTTC

clone size: .
D gene: .
J gene: TRBJ1-1
V gene: TRBV18
CDR3 protein: CASTEEGNTEAFF
CDR3 DNA: TGTGCCAGCACTGAAGAGGGGAACACTGAAGCTTTCTTT

clone size: .
D gene: TRBD1
J gene: TRBJ1-2
V gene: TRBV5-1
CDR3 protein: CASSPIRGQGNGYTF
CDR3 DNA: TGCGCCAGCAGCCCTATACGAGGACAGGGAAATGGCTACACCTTC

clone size: .
D gene: .
J gene: TRBJ2-3
V gene: TRBV5-6
CDR3 protein: CASSLGGGTQSTDTQYF
CDR3 DNA: TGTGCCAGCAGCTTGGGGGGTGGGACTCAAAGCACAGATACGCAGTATTTT

clone size: .
D gene: TRBD2
J gene: TRBJ2-3
V gene: TRBV29-1
CDR3 protein: CSVATGTSADTQYF
CDR3 DNA: TGCAGCGTTGCCACCGGGACTAGTGCAGATACGCAGTATTTT

clone size: .
D gene: .
J gene: TRBJ1-5
V gene: TRBV12-3/TRBV12-4
CDR3 protein: CASSLYNQPQHF
CDR3 DNA: TGTGCCAGCAGTCTATACAATCAGCCCCAGCATTTT

clone size: .
D gene: .
J gene: TRBJ2-1
V gene: TRBV5-5
CDR3 protein: CASSFYQVAYNEQFF
CDR3 DNA: TGTGCCAGCAGCTTCTATCAAGTAGCATACAATGAGCAGTTCTTC

clone size: .
D gene: TRBD2
J gene: TRBJ2-1
V gene: TRBV9
CDR3 protein: CASSVPAGGSYNEQFF
CDR3 DNA: TGTGCCAGCAGCGTACCCGCGGGAGGAAGCTACAATGAGCAGTTCTTC

clone size: .
D gene: TRBD1
J gene: TRBJ2-7
V gene: TRBV5-1
CDR3 protein: CASSLGTGYYEQYF
CDR3 DNA: TGCGCCAGCAGCTTGGGGACAGGGTACTACGAGCAGTACTTC

clone size: .
D gene: TRBD1
J gene: TRBJ1-1
V gene: TRBV18
CDR3 protein: CASSPRQGPNTEAFF
CDR3 DNA: TGTGCCAGCTCACCCCGACAGGGGCCAAACACTGAAGCTTTCTTT

clone size: .
D gene: .
J gene: TRBJ1-1
V gene: TRBV5-1
CDR3 protein: CASSLVSGGNTEAFF
CDR3 DNA: TGCGCCAGCAGCTTGGTGTCCGGGGGGAACACTGAAGCTTTCTTT

clone size: .
D gene: TRBD2
J gene: TRBJ2-3
V gene: TRBV3-1/TRBV3-2
CDR3 protein: CASSQDSGGRRTDTQYF
CDR3 DNA: TGTGCCAGCAGCCAAGACTCGGGCGGGAGACGGACAGATACGCAGTATTTT

clone size: .
D gene: TRBD1
J gene: TRBJ1-5
V gene: TRBV15
CDR3 protein: CATSTRTGGNQPQHF
CDR3 DNA: TGTGCCACCAGCACCAGGACAGGCGGCAATCAGCCCCAGCATTTT

clone size: .
D gene: .
J gene: TRBJ1-5
V gene: TRBV6-6
CDR3 protein: CASKSGYRDQPQHF
CDR3 DNA: TGTGCCAGCAAATCCGGCTACAGGGATCAGCCCCAGCATTTT

clone size: .
D gene: TRBD2
J gene: TRBJ2-3
V gene: TRBV6-5
CDR3 protein: CASNPTSGYTDTQYF
CDR3 DNA: TGTGCCAGCAATCCGACTAGCGGGTACACAGATACGCAGTATTTT

clone size: .
D gene: .
J gene: TRBJ2-5
V gene: TRBV24-1
CDR3 protein: CATSVAGVETQYF
CDR3 DNA: TGTGCCACCAGTGTGGCCGGGGTGGAGACCCAGTACTTC

clone size: .
D gene: .
J gene: TRBJ2-6
V gene: TRBV30
CDR3 protein: CAWSRGRISGANVLTF
CDR3 DNA: TGTGCCTGGAGTAGAGGGAGGATCTCTGGGGCCAACGTCCTGACTTTC

clone size: .
D gene: .
J gene: TRBJ2-7
V gene: TRBV5-1
CDR3 protein: CASSPTGTRSYEQYF
CDR3 DNA: TGCGCCAGCAGCCCCACCGGGACACGATCCTACGAGCAGTACTTC

clone size: .
D gene: .
J gene: TRBJ1-2
V gene: TRBV25-1
CDR3 protein: CASSEYGVTGYGYTF
CDR3 DNA: TGTGCCAGCAGTGAATACGGAGTCACAGGTTATGGCTACACCTTC

clone size: .
D gene: .
J gene: TRBJ1-2
V gene: TRBV5-1
CDR3 protein: CASSDVVGKDYTF
CDR3 DNA: TGCGCCAGCTCCGACGTTGTGGGCAAGGACTACACCTTC

clone size: .
D gene: TRBD1
J gene: TRBJ1-5
V gene: TRBV3-1/TRBV3-2
CDR3 protein: CASSHTDRYSNQPQHF
CDR3 DNA: TGTGCCAGCAGCCACACGGACAGGTATAGCAATCAGCCCCAGCATTTT

clone size: .
D gene: TRBD1
J gene: TRBJ2-5
V gene: TRBV11-3
CDR3 protein: CASSQGTGGSETQYF
CDR3 DNA: TGTGCCAGCAGCCAGGGGACAGGGGGCAGTGAGACCCAGTACTTC

clone size: .
D gene: TRBD2
J gene: TRBJ2-1
V gene: TRBV7-9
CDR3 protein: CASSPGLATISYNEQFF
CDR3 DNA: TGTGCCAGCAGCCCGGGACTAGCCACTATAAGTTACAATGAGCAGTTCTTC

clone size: once
D gene: TRBD1
J gene: TRBJ2-3
V gene: TRBV5-1
CDR3 protein: CASSLTGQGAPDTQYF
CDR3 DNA: TGCGCCAGCAGCTTGACGGGACAGGGGGCACCAGATACGCAGTATTTT

clone size: .
D gene: .
J gene: TRBJ1-2
V gene: TRBV5-8
CDR3 protein: CASSFSRVFEGYTF
CDR3 DNA: TGTGCCAGCAGCTTCTCCAGGGTTTTTGAAGGCTACACCTTC

clone size: .
D gene: .
J gene: TRBJ1-1
V gene: TRBV3-1/TRBV3-2
CDR3 protein: CASSLITGGGEAFF
CDR3 DNA: TGTGCCAGCAGCCTCATCACCGGCGGTGGTGAAGCTTTCTTT

clone size: .
D gene: .
J gene: TRBJ2-7
V gene: TRBV28
CDR3 protein: CASSPTGTRDYEQYF
CDR3 DNA: TGTGCCAGCAGTCCGACCGGGACAAGGGACTACGAGCAGTACTTC

clone size: .
D gene: TRBD1
J gene: TRBJ1-2
V gene: TRBV6-5
CDR3 protein: CASRMDTGQGDGYTF
CDR3 DNA: TGTGCCAGCAGAATGGATACGGGACAGGGGGATGGCTACACCTTC

clone size: .
D gene: TRBD2
J gene: TRBJ2-7
V gene: TRBV6-1
CDR3 protein: CASSENLAGRDEQYF
CDR3 DNA: TGTGCCAGCAGTGAAAATTTGGCAGGGAGGGACGAGCAGTACTTC

clone size: .
D gene: .
J gene: TRBJ1-5
V gene: TRBV12-3/TRBV12-4
CDR3 protein: CASSRGGNQPQHF
CDR3 DNA: TGTGCCAGCAGTCGGGGGGGCAATCAGCCCCAGCATTTT

clone size: .
D gene: TRBD1
J gene: TRBJ2-5
V gene: TRBV15
CDR3 protein: CATSRLRQGARETQYF
CDR3 DNA: TGTGCCACCAGCAGGCTGAGACAGGGGGCGCGGGAGACCCAGTACTTC

clone size: .
D gene: TRBD2
J gene: TRBJ2-1
V gene: TRBV28
CDR3 protein: CASSSGGVPFNEQFF
CDR3 DNA: TGTGCCAGCAGTTCGGGGGGGGTCCCGTTCAATGAGCAGTTCTTC

clone size: .
D gene: TRBD1
J gene: TRBJ1-2
V gene: TRBV25-1
CDR3 protein: CASSWDSYGYTF
CDR3 DNA: TGTGCCAGCAGTTGGGACAGCTATGGCTACACCTTC

clone size: .
D gene: TRBD1
J gene: TRBJ2-7
V gene: TRBV28
CDR3 protein: CASSRTGGVIYEQYF
CDR3 DNA: TGTGCCAGCAGCAGGACAGGGGGCGTTATCTACGAGCAGTACTTC

clone size: once
D gene: .
J gene: TRBJ1-1
V gene: TRBV12-3/TRBV12-4
CDR3 protein: CASSLEQTEAFF
CDR3 DNA: TGTGCCAGCAGTTTGGAACAGACTGAAGCTTTCTTT